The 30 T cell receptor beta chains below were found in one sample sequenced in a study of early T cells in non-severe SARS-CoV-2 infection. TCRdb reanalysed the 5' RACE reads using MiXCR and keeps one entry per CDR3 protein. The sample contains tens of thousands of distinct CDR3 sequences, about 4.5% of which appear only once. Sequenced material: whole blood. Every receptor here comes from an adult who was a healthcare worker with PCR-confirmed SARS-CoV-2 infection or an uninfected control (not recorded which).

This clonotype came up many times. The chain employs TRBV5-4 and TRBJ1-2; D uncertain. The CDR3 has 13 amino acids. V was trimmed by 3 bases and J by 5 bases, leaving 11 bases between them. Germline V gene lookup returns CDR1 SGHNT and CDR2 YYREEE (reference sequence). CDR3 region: CASSSDGFYGYTF. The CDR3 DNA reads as TGTGCCAGCAGCTCGGACGGATTTTATGGCTACACCTTC.

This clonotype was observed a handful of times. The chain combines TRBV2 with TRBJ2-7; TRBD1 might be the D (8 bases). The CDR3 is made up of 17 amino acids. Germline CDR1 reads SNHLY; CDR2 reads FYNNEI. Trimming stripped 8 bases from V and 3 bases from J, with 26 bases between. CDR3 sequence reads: CASRTPGGGGRNYEQYF. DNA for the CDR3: TGTGCCAGCCGAACCCCAGGGGGCGGGGGACGGAACTACGAGCAGTACTTC.

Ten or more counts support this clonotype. The CDR3 DNA follows: TGTGCCAGCAGCTTACAACCCTCCATCTATGGCTACACCTTC. This encodes CASSLQPSIYGYTF. The genes are TRBV7-9 and TRBJ1-2; no clear D gene. Trimming stripped 2 bases from V and 4 bases from J, with 11 bases between. CDR3 size: 14 residues. The germline gives CDR1 SEHNR, CDR2 FQNEAQ (reference sequence).

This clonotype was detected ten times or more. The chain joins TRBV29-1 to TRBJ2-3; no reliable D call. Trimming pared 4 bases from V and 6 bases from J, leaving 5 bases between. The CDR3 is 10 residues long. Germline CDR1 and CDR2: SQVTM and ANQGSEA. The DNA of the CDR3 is TGCAGCGTTGGAACTGATACGCAGTATTTT. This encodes CSVGTDTQYF.

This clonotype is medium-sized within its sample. This chain's CDR3 is CASSLDLGTSGVSYEQYF. For the CDR3, the DNA is TGTGCCAGCAGCTTAGATCTAGGGACTAGCGGGGTCTCCTACGAGCAGTACTTC. V and J are TRBV11-2 and TRBJ2-7; 13 bases are a match to TRBD2. CDR1 SGHAT and CDR2 FQNNGV come from the germline V gene. The CDR3 length is 18 residues. The V gene end was trimmed by 0 bases and the J gene end by 0 bases; junction bases not matched to a gene: 5.

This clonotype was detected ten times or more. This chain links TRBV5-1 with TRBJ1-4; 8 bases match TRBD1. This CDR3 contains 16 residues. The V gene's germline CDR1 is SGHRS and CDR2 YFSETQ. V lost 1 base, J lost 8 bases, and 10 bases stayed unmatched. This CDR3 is CASSLLTGEKGEKLFF. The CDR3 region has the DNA TGCGCCAGCAGCTTGCTGACAGGGGAAAAAGGGGAAAAACTGTTTTTT.

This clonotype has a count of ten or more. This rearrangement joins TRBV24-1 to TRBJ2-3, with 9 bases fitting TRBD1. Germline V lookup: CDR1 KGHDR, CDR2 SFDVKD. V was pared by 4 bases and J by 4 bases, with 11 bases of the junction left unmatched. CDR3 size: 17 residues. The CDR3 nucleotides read TGTGCCACCAGTGACCGGGGGACAGGGAGGCCCCCAGATACGCAGTATTTT. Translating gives CATSDRGTGRPPDTQYF.

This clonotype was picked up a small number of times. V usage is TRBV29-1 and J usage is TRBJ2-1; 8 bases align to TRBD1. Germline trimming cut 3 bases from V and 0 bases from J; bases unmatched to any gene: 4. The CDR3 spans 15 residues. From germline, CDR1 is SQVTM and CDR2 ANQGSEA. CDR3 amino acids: CSVEGQASSYNEQFF. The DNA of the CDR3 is TGCAGCGTTGAGGGACAGGCGAGCTCCTACAATGAGCAGTTCTTC.

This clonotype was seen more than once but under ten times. CDR3 amino acids: CASSQGALSSYNEQFF. In DNA, the CDR3 is TGCGCCAGCAGCCAAGGGGCGTTGAGCTCCTACAATGAGCAGTTCTTC. This chain joins TRBV4-1 and TRBJ2-1; no clear D gene. The germline V gene has CDR1 MGHRA and CDR2 YSYEKL. V was trimmed by 1 base and J by 0 bases, leaving 10 bases between them. The CDR3 has 16 residues.

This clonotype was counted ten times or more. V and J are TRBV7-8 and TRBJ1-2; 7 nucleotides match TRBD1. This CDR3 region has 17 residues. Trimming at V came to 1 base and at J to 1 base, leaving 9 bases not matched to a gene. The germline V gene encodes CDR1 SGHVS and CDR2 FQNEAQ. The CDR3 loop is CASSLGQGPSLNYGYTF. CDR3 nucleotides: TGTGCCAGCAGCTTAGGACAGGGACCTTCCCTTAACTATGGCTACACCTTC.

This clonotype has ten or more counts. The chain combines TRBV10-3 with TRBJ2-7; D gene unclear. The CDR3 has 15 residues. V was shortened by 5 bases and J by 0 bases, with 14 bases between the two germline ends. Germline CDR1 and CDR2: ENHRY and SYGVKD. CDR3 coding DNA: TGTGCCATCAGTTTAGCCCCGGCCGTCTCCTACGAGCAGTACTTC. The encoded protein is CAISLAPAVSYEQYF.

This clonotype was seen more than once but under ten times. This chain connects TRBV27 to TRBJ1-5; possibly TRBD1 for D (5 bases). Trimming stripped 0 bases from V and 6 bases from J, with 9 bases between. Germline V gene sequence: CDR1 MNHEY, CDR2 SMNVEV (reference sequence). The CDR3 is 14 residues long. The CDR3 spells CASSLSGQGQPQHF. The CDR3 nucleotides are TGTGCCAGCAGTTTATCGGGGCAGGGTCAGCCCCAGCATTTT.

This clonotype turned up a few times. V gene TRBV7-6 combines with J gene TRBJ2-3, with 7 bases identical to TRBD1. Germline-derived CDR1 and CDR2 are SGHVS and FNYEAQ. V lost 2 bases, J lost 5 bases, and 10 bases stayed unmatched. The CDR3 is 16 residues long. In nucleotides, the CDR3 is TGTGCCAGCAGCTTAAATTCCATTCGACAGGGAGATACGCAGTATTTT. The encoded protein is CASSLNSIRQGDTQYF.

The CDR3, as DNA: TGCAGCGCCTCCAGAGGGCAGGGGCCCTGGGAGACCCAGTACTTC. Its translation is CSASRGQGPWETQYF. The chain carries TRBV29-1 and TRBJ2-5, with a weak D call TRBD1 (6 bases). The CDR3 contains 15 residues. Germline CDR1 and CDR2: SQVTM and ANQGSEA. V lost 7 bases and J lost 5, with 23 bases in between.

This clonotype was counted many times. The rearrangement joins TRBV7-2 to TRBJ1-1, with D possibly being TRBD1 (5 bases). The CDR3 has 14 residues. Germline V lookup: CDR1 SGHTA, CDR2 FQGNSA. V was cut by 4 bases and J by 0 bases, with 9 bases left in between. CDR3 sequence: CASSSGHLNTEAFF. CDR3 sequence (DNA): TGTGCCAGCAGCTCCGGACATTTGAACACTGAAGCTTTCTTT. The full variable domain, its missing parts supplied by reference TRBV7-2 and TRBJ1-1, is GAGVSQSPSNKVTEKGKDVELRCDPISGHTALYWYRQSLGQGLEFLIYFQGNSAPDKSGLPSDRFSAERTGGSVSTLTIQRTQQEDSAVYLCASSSGHLNTEAFFGQGTRLTVV.

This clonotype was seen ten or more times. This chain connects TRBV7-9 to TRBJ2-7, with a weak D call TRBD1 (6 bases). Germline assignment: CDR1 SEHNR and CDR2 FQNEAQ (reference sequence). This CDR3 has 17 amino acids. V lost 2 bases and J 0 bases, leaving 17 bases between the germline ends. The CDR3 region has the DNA TGTGCCAGCAGCTTAACCCCGGGACATTCGAGCTCCTACGAGCAGTACTTC. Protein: CASSLTPGHSSSYEQYF.

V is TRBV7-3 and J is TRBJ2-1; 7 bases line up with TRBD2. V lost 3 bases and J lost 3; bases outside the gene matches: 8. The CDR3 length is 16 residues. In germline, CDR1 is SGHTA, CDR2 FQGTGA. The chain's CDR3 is CASSFTGTTSYNEQFF. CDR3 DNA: TGTGCCAGCAGCTTCACCGGGACTACGAGCTACAATGAGCAGTTCTTC.

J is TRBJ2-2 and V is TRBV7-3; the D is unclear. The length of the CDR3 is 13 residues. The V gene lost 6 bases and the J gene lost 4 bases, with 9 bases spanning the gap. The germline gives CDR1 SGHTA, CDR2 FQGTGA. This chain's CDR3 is CASSQGITGELFF. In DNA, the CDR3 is TGTGCCAGCAGTCAAGGCATCACCGGGGAGCTGTTTTTT.

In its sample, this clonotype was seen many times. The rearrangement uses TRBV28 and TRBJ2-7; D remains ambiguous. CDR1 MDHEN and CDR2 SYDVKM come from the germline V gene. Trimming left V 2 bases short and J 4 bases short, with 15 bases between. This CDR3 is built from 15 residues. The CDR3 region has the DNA TGTGCCAGCAGTTTAACCCCCCTCGCGCAATACGAGCAGTACTTC. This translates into CASSLTPLAQYEQYF.

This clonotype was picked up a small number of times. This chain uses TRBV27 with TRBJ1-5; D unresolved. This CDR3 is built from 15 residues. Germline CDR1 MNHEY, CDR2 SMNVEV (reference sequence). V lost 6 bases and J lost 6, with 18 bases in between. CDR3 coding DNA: TGTGCCAGCAGGCCCTTTTTGGGAGAGGGTCAGCCCCAGCATTTT. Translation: CASRPFLGEGQPQHF.

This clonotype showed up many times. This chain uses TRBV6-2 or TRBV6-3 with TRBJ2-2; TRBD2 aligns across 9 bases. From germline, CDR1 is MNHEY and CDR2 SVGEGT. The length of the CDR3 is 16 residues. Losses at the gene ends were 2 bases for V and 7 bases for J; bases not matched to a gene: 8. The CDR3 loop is CASSYVIAGVSGELFF. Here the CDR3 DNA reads TGTGCCAGCAGTTACGTCATAGCGGGAGTTAGCGGGGAGCTGTTTTTT.

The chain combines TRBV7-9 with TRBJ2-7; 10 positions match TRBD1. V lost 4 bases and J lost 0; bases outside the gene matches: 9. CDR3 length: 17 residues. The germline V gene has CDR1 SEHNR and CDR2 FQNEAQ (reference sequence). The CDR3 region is CASSWDRGFLYSYEQYF. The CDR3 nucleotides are TGTGCCAGCAGCTGGGACAGGGGCTTCCTCTACTCCTACGAGCAGTACTTC.

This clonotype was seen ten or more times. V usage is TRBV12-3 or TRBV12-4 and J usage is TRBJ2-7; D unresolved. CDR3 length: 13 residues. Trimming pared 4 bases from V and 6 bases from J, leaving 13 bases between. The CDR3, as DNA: TGTGCCAGCAGTTCTTCTCCCCCTCTCGAGCAGTACTTC. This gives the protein CASSSSPPLEQYF.

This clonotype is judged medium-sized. The CDR3 nucleotides are TGTGCCATCACAAGGCTAGCGGGAGAAAGGGCAGATACGCAGTATTTT. It specifies CAITRLAGERADTQYF. This sequence joins TRBV10-3 and TRBJ2-3; 10 nucleotides agree with TRBD2. This CDR3 is built from 16 residues. CDR1 ENHRY and CDR2 SYGVKD come from the germline V gene. V lost 7 bases, J lost 4 bases, and 11 bases stayed unmatched.

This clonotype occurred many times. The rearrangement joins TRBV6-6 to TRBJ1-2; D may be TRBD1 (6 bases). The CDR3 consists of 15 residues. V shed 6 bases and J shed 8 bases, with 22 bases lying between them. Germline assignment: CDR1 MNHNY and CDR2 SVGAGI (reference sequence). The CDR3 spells CASSSRGRGAEGYTF. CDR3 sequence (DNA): TGTGCCAGCAGCTCGCGGGGCAGGGGAGCGGAGGGCTACACCTTC.

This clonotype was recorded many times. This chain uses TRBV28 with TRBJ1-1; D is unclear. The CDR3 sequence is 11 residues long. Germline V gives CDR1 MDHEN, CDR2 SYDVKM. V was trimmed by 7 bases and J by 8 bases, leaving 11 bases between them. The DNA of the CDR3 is TGTGCCAGCACCTCTGTGCTAGAAGCTTTCTTT. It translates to CASTSVLEAFF. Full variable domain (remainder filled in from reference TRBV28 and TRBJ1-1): DVKVTQSSRYLVKRTGEKVFLECVQDMDHENMFWYRQDPGLGLRLIYFSYDVKMKEKGDIPEGYSVSREKKERFSLILESASTNQTSMYLCASTSVLEAFFGQGTRLTVV.

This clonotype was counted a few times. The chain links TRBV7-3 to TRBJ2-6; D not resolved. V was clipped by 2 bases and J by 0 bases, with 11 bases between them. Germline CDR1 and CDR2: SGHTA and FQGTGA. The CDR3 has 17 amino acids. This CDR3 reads CASSLFAIRSGANVLTF. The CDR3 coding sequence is TGTGCCAGCAGCTTATTTGCTATCCGCTCTGGGGCCAACGTCCTGACTTTC.

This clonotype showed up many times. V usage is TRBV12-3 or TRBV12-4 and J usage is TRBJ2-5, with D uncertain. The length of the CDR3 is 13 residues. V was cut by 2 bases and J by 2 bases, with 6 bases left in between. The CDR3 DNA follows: TGTGCCAGCAGTTTAAATCTTCAAGAGACCCAGTACTTC. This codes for CASSLNLQETQYF.

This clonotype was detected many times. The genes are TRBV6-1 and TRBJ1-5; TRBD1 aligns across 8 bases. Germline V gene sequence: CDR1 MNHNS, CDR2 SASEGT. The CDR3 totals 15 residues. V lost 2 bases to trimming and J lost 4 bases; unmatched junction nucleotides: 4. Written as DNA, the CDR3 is TGTGCCAGCAGTGAATGGCGACAGGGGAATCAGCCCCAGCATTTT. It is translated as CASSEWRQGNQPQHF.

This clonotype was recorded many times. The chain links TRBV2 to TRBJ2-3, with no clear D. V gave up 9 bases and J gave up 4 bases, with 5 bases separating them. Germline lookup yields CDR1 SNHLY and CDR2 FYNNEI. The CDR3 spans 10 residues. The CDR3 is CARGSDTQYF. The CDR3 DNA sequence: TGTGCCAGGGGTTCAGATACGCAGTATTTT.